This passage covers 8 T cell receptor beta chains from one sample sequenced in a study of human T cells and chemical hapten exposure. TCRdb recomputed calls from the RACE reads with MiXCR, one row per CDR3 protein. Of approximately 260,000 distinct CDR3 sequences listed, around 7% are singletons. Time point here: pre-sensitization, week 0. Sample treatment: therapeutic diphenylcyclopropenone sensitization with weekly scalp DPC. The specimen was whole blood, collected in connection with sensitization to the hapten diphenylcyclopropenone (DPC). The receptors derive from a young man with alopecia areata. Some clones in this sample may be carry-over from other donors' samples.

The gene calls are TRBV12-3 or TRBV12-4 and TRBJ1-4; D is uncertain. The CDR3 totals 14 residues. Trimming left V 6 bases short and J 4 bases short, with 12 bases between. The CDR3 nucleotides are TGTGCCAGCAGCCGCATGGAGGGTAATGAAAAACTGTTTTTT. This sequence encodes CASSRMEGNEKLFF.

The rearrangement uses TRBV6-2 or TRBV6-3 and TRBJ2-5, with D perhaps assigned TRBD1 or TRBD2 (6 bases each). Trimming shortened V by 5 bases and J by 2 bases, and 15 bases separated the two germline ends. Germline V gene lookup returns CDR1 MNHEY and CDR2 SVGEGT. The CDR3 length is 15 residues. The CDR3 DNA sequence: TGTGCCAGCAGTCCTGGGGGGACACCACAAGAGACCCAGTACTTC. The encoded protein is CASSPGGTPQETQYF.

This clonotype appeared many times. The V and J genes are TRBV7-9 and TRBJ2-7; 7 nucleotides agree with TRBD1. V lost 6 bases and J lost 3; bases outside the gene matches: 5. Germline V gene sequence: CDR1 SEHNR, CDR2 FQNEAQ (reference sequence). The CDR3 totals 13 residues. The CDR3 region has the DNA TGTGCCAGCAGTTCGGGACAGCTCTACGAGCAGTACGTC. Translation gives CASSSGQLYEQYV.

This clonotype was found a few times. The chain has TRBV29-1 and TRBJ1-4; no clear D gene. V was shortened by 4 bases and J by 0 bases, with 9 bases between the two germline ends. Germline CDR1 is SQVTM and CDR2 is ANQGSEA. There are 14 residues in the CDR3. The CDR3 DNA follows: TGCAGCGTTGCTATCCCGTCAACTAATGAAAAACTGTTTTTT. This codes for CSVAIPSTNEKLFF.

The V gene is TRBV6-2 or TRBV6-3, the J gene TRBJ2-7; D may be TRBD1 (6 bases). Germline V lookup: CDR1 MNHEY, CDR2 SVGEGT. Deletions cut 3 bases from V and 2 bases from J, with 17 bases between. The CDR3 has 16 amino acids. In DNA, the CDR3 is TGTGCCAGCAGTTATCCCCGAAGACAGGAACCCTACGAGCAGTACGTC. Its translation is CASSYPRRQEPYEQYV.

As DNA, the CDR3 is TGCAGTGCTAGACCAACGCGCGGGACTACCTACACAGATACGCAGTATTTT. Protein: CSARPTRGTTYTDTQYF. V gene TRBV20-1 combines with J gene TRBJ2-3, with TRBD2 matching 7 bases. Germline CDR1 DFQATT, CDR2 SNEGSKA (reference sequence). Trimming at V came to 2 bases and at J to 2 bases, leaving 13 bases not matched to a gene. The CDR3 has 17 residues.

This clonotype has a handful of counts. V is TRBV12-5 and J is TRBJ1-4; D is undetermined. The CDR3 has 16 amino acids. Germline loops: CDR1 LGHNT, CDR2 FRNRAP. The V end was cut by 0 bases, the J end by 6 bases, with 14 bases between. CDR3 nucleotides: TGTGCTAGTGGTTTGGTAGAGGGCGGGCGAGATGAAAAACTGTTTTTT. It codes for CASGLVEGGRDEKLFF.

A remark on this clonotype: This sequence may be a read error, since a much larger clone differs from it by one base. This sequence joins TRBV4-3 and TRBJ1-3; no reliable D call. Germline CDR1 is LGHNA and CDR2 is YSLEER. The CDR3 sequence is 15 residues long. V was trimmed by 0 bases and J by 4 bases, leaving 10 bases between them. This chain's CDR3 is CASSQDRHPGNTIYF. CDR3 sequence (DNA): TGCGCCAGCAGCCAAGACAGACACCCCGGAAACACCATATATTTT.